What follows are 31 T cell receptor beta chains derived from one specimen sequenced in a study of cytomegalovirus exposure and HLA in healthy donors (TCRdb year 2017). Library method: the immunoSEQ multiplex PCR assay. For the multiplex PCR, a mixture combining 60 forward primers for TCR Vbeta segments and 13 reverse primers for TCR Jbeta segments was used. TCRdb's version of the immuneACCESS table is confined to in-frame rearrangements and falls short of the full clone set. An unresolved V gene accounts for under half of the shortfall where checked; the remainder is of unknown origin. Present in this sample are roughly 130,000 clones, roughly 73% of which were seen just once. The ten largest clones represent over 1% of the sample. The specimen sequenced was PBMCs. These receptors were collected from a woman aged 35 to 49 in good health and CMV-seronegative.

This chain joins TRBV4-2 and TRBJ2-1; 8 nucleotides match TRBD2. This CDR3 spans 16 amino acids. V lost 0 bases and J lost 7; bases outside the gene matches: 8. Looked up from germline, CDR1 is LGHNA and CDR2 is YNFKEQ. CDR3 protein: CASSQDLSGGVNEQFF. The CDR3 DNA reads TGTGCCAGCAGCCAAGATCTGAGCGGGGGCGTGAATGAGCAGTTCTTC.

The chain carries TRBV18 and TRBJ2-5; 8 bases match TRBD1. The CDR3 runs to 13 residues. Germline CDR1 KGHSH, CDR2 LQKENI. Trimming cost V 3 bases and J 3 bases; bases outside gene matches: 0. The CDR3 loop reads CASSPDREETQYF. The CDR3 DNA is TGTGCCAGCTCACCGGACAGGGAAGAGACCCAGTACTTC.

V is TRBV5-4 and J is TRBJ2-7; 10 bases line up with TRBD1. The V segment lost 4 bases and the J segment 1 base; nucleotides outside the gene matches: 5. Germline CDR1 reads SGHNT; CDR2 reads YYREEE (reference sequence). The CDR3 has 15 residues. The CDR3: CASSVGQGVSYEQYF. The CDR3 DNA reads TGTGCCAGCAGCGTAGGACAGGGGGTGTCCTACGAGCAGTACTTC.

This chain joins TRBV2 and TRBJ1-5; tentatively, D is TRBD1 (6 bases). V was cut by 3 bases and J by 5 bases, with 14 bases left in between. The CDR3 covers 15 residues. Germline loops: CDR1 SNHLY, CDR2 FYNNEI. The CDR3 is CASSDPGDRYQPQHF. The DNA for the CDR3 is TGTGCCAGCAGTGATCCAGGGGATAGATATCAGCCCCAGCATTTT.

This clone was observed many times. The chain is built from TRBV5-6 and TRBJ1-1; D is possibly TRBD1 (5 bases). The ends were cut back, 6 bases at V and 4 bases at J, with 16 bases in the middle. The CDR3 covers 14 residues. The germline V gene has CDR1 SGHDT and CDR2 YYEEEE. The chain's CDR3 is CASTPGTGGTEAFF. The CDR3 bases are TGTGCCAGCACCCCAGGGACGGGGGGCACTGAAGCTTTCTTT.

The chain couples TRBV28 to TRBJ1-6, with D maybe TRBD1 (6 bases). Trimming left V 7 bases short and J 6 bases short, with 10 bases between. The CDR3 contains 13 residues. Germline CDR1 reads MDHEN; CDR2 reads SYDVKM. CDR3 protein: CASKQGLNSPLHF. For the CDR3, the DNA is TGTGCCAGCAAACAGGGCCTTAATTCACCCCTCCACTTT.

CDR3 loop: CAISGGTSTDTQYF. In nucleotides, the CDR3 is TGTGCCATCAGCGGGGGGACTTCCACAGATACGCAGTATTTT. V gene TRBV10-3 combines with J gene TRBJ2-3, with TRBD2 matching 7 bases. The V gene's germline CDR1 is ENHRY and CDR2 SYGVKD. V was clipped by 6 bases and J by 2 bases; unmatched bases: 5. The CDR3 covers 14 residues.

This rearrangement joins TRBV7-3 to TRBJ2-5, with TRBD2 identical over 9 bases. CDR1 SGHTA and CDR2 FQGTGA come from the germline V gene. The CDR3 has 15 residues. The V gene end was trimmed by 6 bases and the J gene end by 0 bases; junction bases not matched to a gene: 5. Here the CDR3 reads CASSRAGGYQETQYF. The CDR3 coding sequence is TGTGCCAGCAGTCGAGCGGGGGGATACCAAGAGACCCAGTACTTC.

The chain recombines TRBV10-3 with TRBJ2-1; 7 nucleotides line up with TRBD2. Germline assignment: CDR1 ENHRY and CDR2 SYGVKD. The CDR3 runs 14 residues. The V and J ends lost 10 bases and 9 bases, in that order; junction bases with no gene match: 15. CDR3 bases: TGTGCCACCGATCCCGCCGGGGGGACGGGTGAGCAGTTCTTC. Translated: CATDPAGGTGEQFF.

In this sample, this clone turned up a few times. The chain couples TRBV4-1 to TRBJ1-5; D is unresolved. The V and J ends lost 1 base and 0 bases respectively, with 7 bases between them. This CDR3 is 15 amino acids long. CDR1 is MGHRA and CDR2 is YSYEKL in the germline V gene. CDR3 sequence reads: CASSQVGNSNQPQHF. CDR3 DNA: TGCGCCAGCAGCCAAGTCGGGAATAGCAATCAGCCCCAGCATTTT.

This chain uses TRBV7-6 with TRBJ1-2; D is unresolved. CDR1 and CDR2 (germline): SGHVS, FNYEAQ. Trimming shortened V by 5 bases and J by 8 bases, and 27 bases separated the two germline ends. This CDR3 contains 17 residues. The CDR3 coding sequence is TGTGCCAGCAGCGCCAGCCCTTTTGGCGGGAAGTCTTCGGGCTACACCTTC. It yields the protein CASSASPFGGKSSGYTF. Together with reference TRBV7-6 and TRBJ1-2, the CDR3 gives the full variable domain: GAGVSQSPRYKVTKRGQDVALRCDPISGHVSLYWYRQALGQGPEFLTYFNYEAQQDKSGLPNDRFSAERPEGSISTLTIQRTEQRDSAMYRCASSASPFGGKSSGYTFGSGTRLTVV.

With respect to this clone: The same CDR3 also results from other DNA sequences found in this sample. This chain uses TRBV4-1 with TRBJ1-2; no definite D call. Germline lookup yields CDR1 MGHRA and CDR2 YSYEKL. Trimming removed 2 bases from V and 8 bases from J, with 24 bases in between. The CDR3 consists of 17 residues. CDR3 sequence reads: CASSQQARTEGRKGYTF. The CDR3 DNA follows: TGCGCCAGCAGCCAACAGGCCCGAACGGAAGGGAGGAAGGGCTACACCTTC.

Written as DNA, the CDR3 is TGTGCCAGCAGCTTAACACTAGCGGGGAGTTACAATGAGCAGTTCTTC. Protein: CASSLTLAGSYNEQFF. V is TRBV7-2 and J is TRBJ2-1; 10 nucleotides agree with TRBD2. The V and J ends lost 2 bases and 4 bases, in that order; junction bases with no gene match: 5. Germline CDR1 and CDR2: SGHTA and FQGNSA. The CDR3 length is 16 residues.

Here the CDR3 reads CASSPGLPYEQYV. CDR3 bases: TGTGCCAGCAGCCCGGGACTTCCCTACGAGCAGTACGTC. The rearrangement links TRBV2 to TRBJ2-7; maybe TRBD2 (6 bases). The V end was cut by 6 bases, the J end by 2 bases, with 11 bases between. This CDR3 spans 13 amino acids. Germline CDR1 and CDR2: SNHLY and FYNNEI.

The chain couples TRBV14 to TRBJ2-3; 9 positions match TRBD1. Germline CDR1 is SGHDN and CDR2 is FVKESK. The CDR3 runs to 16 residues. V shed 5 bases, J shed 0 bases, and the junction held 6 bases outside the gene matches. The CDR3 DNA follows: TGTGCCAGCAGCACCACAGGGGGCGGTAGCACAGATACGCAGTATTTT. It specifies CASSTTGGGSTDTQYF.

The chain has TRBV7-2 and TRBJ2-1; 8 nucleotides align to TRBD2. CDR3 length equals 16 residues. Germline V lookup: CDR1 SGHTA, CDR2 FQGNSA. The J segment lost 8 bases and the V segment lost 0 bases, leaving 9 bases of the junction unmatched. In DNA, the CDR3 is TGTGCCAGCAGCTTAGCAGCTAGCGGGTTATTTTATGAGCAGTTCTTC. This translates into CASSLAASGLFYEQFF.

This chain connects TRBV25-1 to TRBJ2-1, with D possibly TRBD2 on 7 matching bases. Germline CDR1 MGHDK, CDR2 SYGVNS. The ends were cut back, 1 base at V and 6 bases at J, with 16 bases in the middle. There are 16 residues in the CDR3. The CDR3 region has the DNA TGTGCCAGCAGTGAATTAGGGGGGGGGCCTTTCAATGAGCAGTTCTTC. It encodes CASSELGGGPFNEQFF. The full variable domain, its missing parts supplied by reference TRBV25-1 and TRBJ2-1, is EADIYQTPRYLVIGTGKKITLECSQTMGHDKMYWYQQDPGMELHLIHYSYGVNSTEKGDLSSESTVSRIRTEHFPLTLESARPSHTSQYLCASSELGGGPFNEQFFGPGTRLTVL.

For this clone: The sample holds other DNA sequences that translate to the same CDR3. V is TRBV6-5 and J is TRBJ1-1; D remains unclear. V gave up 2 bases and J gave up 2 bases, with 6 bases separating them. CDR1 and CDR2 (germline): MNHEY, SVGAGI. The CDR3 loop spans 13 amino acids. In nucleotides, the CDR3 is TGTGCCAGCAGTTACGGGAGAAACACTGAAGCTTTCTTT. It is translated as CASSYGRNTEAFF.

The chain links TRBV28 to TRBJ2-1; 8 bases fit TRBD1. The CDR3 covers 15 residues. Germline V CDR1 and CDR2: MDHEN, SYDVKM. Trimming removed 5 bases from V and 2 bases from J; junction bases left unmatched: 5. CDR3 in amino acids: CASSLNRGTYNEQFF. The CDR3 DNA reads TGTGCCAGCAGTCTTAACAGGGGGACCTACAATGAGCAGTTCTTC.

The chain has TRBV6-1 and TRBJ2-3, with 7 bases lining up with TRBD1. The CDR3 sequence is 15 residues long. Germline V gene lookup returns CDR1 MNHNS and CDR2 SASEGT. Trimming at V came to 3 bases and at J to 0 bases, leaving 3 bases not matched to a gene. CDR3 residues: CASSDRGYSTDTQYF. CDR3 sequence (DNA): TGTGCCAGCAGTGACAGGGGGTATAGCACAGATACGCAGTATTTT.

The chain joins TRBV7-9 to TRBJ1-4; 7 bases match TRBD1. The J segment lost 6 bases and the V segment lost 5 bases, leaving 6 bases of the junction unmatched. The CDR3 totals 14 residues. Germline V lookup: CDR1 SEHNR, CDR2 FQNEAQ (reference sequence). CDR3: CASSLGRGHEKLFF. The CDR3 DNA follows: TGTGCCAGCAGCCTAGGGAGGGGGCATGAAAAACTGTTTTTT. The full variable domain, its missing parts supplied by reference TRBV7-9 and TRBJ1-4, is DTGVSQNPRHKITKRGQNVTFRCDPISEHNRLYWYRQTLGQGPEFLTYFQNEAQLEKSRLLSDRFSAERPKGSFSTLEIQRTEQGDSAMYLCASSLGRGHEKLFFGSGTQLSVL.

This chain connects TRBV7-9 to TRBJ1-1; no clear D. The germline gives CDR1 SEHNR, CDR2 FQNEAQ (reference sequence). Trimming pared 2 bases from V and 4 bases from J, leaving 5 bases between. CDR3 length equals 12 residues. The CDR3 nucleotides are TGTGCCAGCAGCTTACCCTCCACTGAAGCTTTCTTT. Its translation is CASSLPSTEAFF.

This chain joins TRBV29-1 and TRBJ2-2; D is perhaps TRBD1 (7 bases). The CDR3 is 18 residues long. The V gene's germline CDR1 is SQVTM and CDR2 ANQGSEA. Trimming cost V 5 bases and J 4 bases, with 26 bases left between them. The CDR3 loop reads CSVKGGDRFSRGTGELFF. DNA for the CDR3: TGCAGCGTTAAAGGAGGGGACAGATTCTCGCGGGGCACCGGGGAGCTGTTTTTT.

The DNA of the CDR3 is TGTGCCAGCAGTCCCGAAGGGGACAGGGTAAACGAGCAGTACGTC. This sequence encodes CASSPEGDRVNEQYV. The chain links TRBV28 to TRBJ2-7; 9 bases line up with TRBD1. The CDR3 is 15 amino acids. V dropped 5 bases and J dropped 5; count of bases not matched to a gene: 10. Germline V CDR1 and CDR2: MDHEN, SYDVKM.

The rearrangement links TRBV4-2 to TRBJ2-3; possibly TRBD2 for D (7 bases). Germline V gives CDR1 LGHNA, CDR2 YNFKEQ. Trimming stripped 1 base from V and 4 bases from J, with 15 bases between. The CDR3 runs 16 residues. CDR3 DNA sequence: TGTGCCAGCAGCCAAGGTGGACTAGGGGGGCCAGATACGCAGTATTTT. Protein: CASSQGGLGGPDTQYF.

This clone has more than one count but fewer than ten. The chain links TRBV5-4 to TRBJ2-3; D possibly corresponds to TRBD1 (5 bases). V was shortened by 1 base and J by 6 bases, with 15 bases between the two germline ends. The germline V gene encodes CDR1 SGHNT and CDR2 YYREEE (reference sequence). CDR3 length: 15 residues. Here the CDR3 DNA reads TGTGCCAGCAGCTTGTTAGCCTTAGGGGTGGATACGCAGTATTTT. As protein: CASSLLALGVDTQYF.

The chain employs TRBV19 and TRBJ1-6; possible D gene TRBD1, 6 bases. Per germline, CDR1 LNHDA and CDR2 SQIVND (reference sequence). The CDR3 covers 16 residues. Trimming cost V 3 bases and J 10 bases, with 19 bases left between them. The CDR3 region is CASSISVAGDDSPLHF. CDR3 nucleotide sequence: TGTGCCAGTAGTATCTCGGTGGCAGGGGACGACTCACCCCTCCACTTT. The full variable domain, with the rest looked up from reference TRBV19 and TRBJ1-6, is DGGITQSPKYLFRKEGQNVTLSCEQNLNHDAMYWYRQDPGQGLRLIYYSQIVNDFQKGDIAEGYSVSREKKESFPLTVTSAQKNPTAFYLCASSISVAGDDSPLHFGNGTRLTVT.

This chain links TRBV27 with TRBJ2-7, with TRBD1 as a possible D gene (5 bases). Looked up from germline, CDR1 is MNHEY and CDR2 is SMNVEV (reference sequence). The CDR3 contains 14 residues. The V end was cut by 2 bases, the J end by 0 bases, with 8 bases between. The CDR3 sequence: CASSLAGNSYEQYF. Written as DNA, the CDR3 is TGTGCCAGCAGTTTAGCAGGGAACTCCTACGAGCAGTACTTC.

This CDR3 is CASSLVRGGSSYEQYF. CDR3 nucleotides: TGTGCCAGCAGCTTAGTACGCGGGGGGAGCTCCTACGAGCAGTACTTC. The chain carries TRBV13 and TRBJ2-7; TRBD2 agrees at 8 bases. The trim removed 1 base at V and 0 bases at J, leaving 5 bases unmatched. CDR1 is PRHDT and CDR2 is FYEKMQ in the germline V gene (reference sequence). This CDR3 is built from 16 residues.

V gene TRBV6-6 combines with J gene TRBJ1-6, with 8 bases that match TRBD1. The V gene end was trimmed by 6 bases and the J gene end by 5 bases; junction bases not matched to a gene: 6. This CDR3 region has 15 residues. The germline gives CDR1 MNHNY, CDR2 SVGAGI (reference sequence). This CDR3 is CASSDRGGHNSPLHF. As DNA, the CDR3 is TGTGCCAGCAGCGACAGGGGAGGGCATAATTCACCCCTCCACTTT.

This clone has only a few counts. The chain links TRBV7-9 to TRBJ2-7; perhaps TRBD2 as D (6 bases). Trimming removed 2 bases at V and 3 bases at J, with 14 bases between. CDR1 SEHNR and CDR2 FQNEAQ come from the germline V gene (reference sequence). This CDR3 is built from 15 residues. The CDR3 is CASSLNPAGNYEQYF. CDR3 sequence (DNA): TGTGCCAGCAGCTTAAATCCGGCGGGAAACTACGAGCAGTACTTC.